This T cell receptor (beta chain) was obtained from a study of T-cell reconstitution after alpha-beta-depleted transplantation in children listed by TCRdb under 2016. For context, the study as a whole: Using TCR repertoire profiling, the study followed T-cell immune reconstitution in a quantitative way in children after TCRalphabeta/CD19-depleted allogeneic hematopoietic cell transplantation. What the research found in general, with its limitations: Over subsequent months, a decline in hyperexpanded clone frequencies was noted, and after one year, T-cell counts and TCRbeta diversity were mostly ascribed to newly produced T cells. The apparently early alphabetaT-cell count recovery about two months after transplant was reportedly dependent on only several hundred rapidly expanded clones derived from non-depleted graft cells. In some patients, the high TCRbeta diversity seen at day 60 was put down to recipient T cells and intrathymic progenitors that had survived conditioning.

This clonotype has a handful of counts. The target of this receptor is not known. Base qualities are not at hand, and no much larger clone is one base apart. The CDR3 runs 15 residues from the cysteine to the phenylalanine. Only the CDR3 part of the read is kept: 45 bases, read in frame from the first base. V and J are trimmed by 7 bases and 0 bases, and the gene matches miss 8 bases of the junction. For CDR1 and CDR2, the germline V gene lists MNHEY and SVGEGT. The sample's treatment or condition, from its label and the paper: allogeneic hematopoietic cell transplantation with graft depleted of TCRalphabeta T cells and CD19 B cells. Transplant recipients were children who received TCRalphabeta/CD19-depleted allogeneic hematopoietic cell grafts. The method was PCR. This sample was sequenced with an Illumina HiSeq 2500. TCR library preparation used molecular barcoding, with unique molecular identifiers applied to normalize quantification of the TCRbeta repertoire. Through fastp at Q25 and MiXCR, TCRdb rebuilt clones from the public reads, retaining in-frame beta chains. Here each entry gathers all rows of one CDR3 protein and keeps the most common genes and DNA. The sample table shows 300,000 or so distinct CDR3 sequences, and approximately 23% are seen once. The top ten constitute around 9.9% of the sample.

Recombination connected TRBV6-2 or TRBV6-3 to TRBJ1-2, with 7 middle bases fitting TRBD1. This sequence was found in a male patient aged 5 to 17 who had a stem cell transplant for acute lymphoblastic leukemia, so the T cells may come from the graft donor. This sample comprised PBMCs, mostly from graft donor cells, obtained 180 days after TCRalphabeta/CD19-depleted stem cell transplant. CDR3 loop: CASTTGDSPNYGYTF. The base sequence is TGTGCCAGCACCACGGGGGACAGCCCTAACTATGGCTACACCTTC.